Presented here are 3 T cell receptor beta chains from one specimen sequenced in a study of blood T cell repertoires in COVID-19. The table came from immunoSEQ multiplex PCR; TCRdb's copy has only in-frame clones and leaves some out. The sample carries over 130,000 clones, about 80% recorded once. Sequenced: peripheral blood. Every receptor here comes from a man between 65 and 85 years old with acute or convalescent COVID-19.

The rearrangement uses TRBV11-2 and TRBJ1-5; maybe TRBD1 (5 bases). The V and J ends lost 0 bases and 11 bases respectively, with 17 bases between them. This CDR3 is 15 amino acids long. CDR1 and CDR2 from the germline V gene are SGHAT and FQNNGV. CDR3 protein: CASSLDLAGMTAQHF. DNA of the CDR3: TGTGCCAGCAGCTTAGATCTGGCAGGGATGACAGCCCAGCATTTT.

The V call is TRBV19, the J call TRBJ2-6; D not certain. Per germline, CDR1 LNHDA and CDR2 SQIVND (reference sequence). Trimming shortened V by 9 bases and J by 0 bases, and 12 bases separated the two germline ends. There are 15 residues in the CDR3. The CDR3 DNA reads TGTGCCAGCGCCCCGGTGAGCTCTGGGGCCAACGTCCTGACTTTC. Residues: CASAPVSSGANVLTF.

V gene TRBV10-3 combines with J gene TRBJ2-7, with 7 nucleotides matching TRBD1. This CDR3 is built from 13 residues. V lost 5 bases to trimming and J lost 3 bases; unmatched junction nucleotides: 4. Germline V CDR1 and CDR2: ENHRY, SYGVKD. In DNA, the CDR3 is TGTGCCATCAGTCCGCCAGGGGGCTACGAGCAGTACTTC. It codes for CAISPPGGYEQYF.